Each of the 30 T cell receptor beta chains below was sequenced from the same sample in a study of blood T cell repertoires in COVID-19. The protocol was immunoSEQ multiplex PCR, while the TCRdb copy is restricted to in-frame clones and leaves out a portion. The sample contains roughly 250,000 clones, about 89% of which appear only once. What was sequenced was PBMCs or T cells enriched from blood (not recorded which). All receptors derive from a young woman who had recovered from COVID-19.

This chain joins TRBV3-1 (or the pseudogene TRBV3-2) and TRBJ2-3; tentatively, D is TRBD2 (8 bases). The germline V and J ends were trimmed by 4 bases and 10 bases, with 21 bases remaining between them. From germline, CDR1 is LGHDT and CDR2 YNNKEL (reference sequence). This CDR3 is 15 amino acids long. In nucleotides, the CDR3 is TGTGCCAGCAGCCCACCGGGACTAGGGGGCAGTTCGCAGTATTTT. As protein: CASSPPGLGGSSQYF.

The chain recombines TRBV5-1 with TRBJ2-3; TRBD2 matches 10 bases. After removal of 4 bases from V and 0 bases from J, the junction contained 14 bases not matched to a gene. The CDR3 is 19 amino acids. CDR1 SGHRS and CDR2 YFSETQ come from the germline V gene. Written as DNA, the CDR3 is TGCGCCAGCAGCCCGACTTTGAGCGGGGGGGTTTCGAGCACAGATACGCAGTATTTT. This gives the protein CASSPTLSGGVSSTDTQYF.

The CDR3 is CATMEAGGAGDSYNEQFF. CDR3 in DNA: TGTGCCACCATGGAGGCGGGGGGAGCGGGAGACTCCTACAATGAGCAGTTCTTC. V gene TRBV24-1 combines with J gene TRBJ2-1, with 8 bases aligning to TRBD2. V was pared by 8 bases and J by 0 bases, with 14 bases of the junction left unmatched. The CDR3 is 18 residues long. From germline, CDR1 is KGHDR and CDR2 SFDVKD.

The chain couples TRBV4-2 to TRBJ2-3; TRBD1 is a possible D gene (5 bases). The CDR3 length is 16 residues. From germline, CDR1 is LGHNA and CDR2 YNFKEQ. V was pared by 2 bases and J by 0 bases, with 12 bases between. CDR3 nucleotide sequence: TGTGCCAGCAGCCAATCCCGGACACCTAGCACAGATACGCAGTATTTT. It yields the protein CASSQSRTPSTDTQYF.

The CDR3 DNA follows: TGTGCCAGCAGCACCCTAGTGCTAGCGGGACAAGAGACCCAGTACTTC. Translation gives CASSTLVLAGQETQYF. The chain couples TRBV28 to TRBJ2-5, with 9 bases fitting TRBD2. V lost 6 bases and J lost 2; bases outside the gene matches: 10. The CDR3 is made up of 16 amino acids. Germline values: CDR1 MDHEN, CDR2 SYDVKM.

The genes are TRBV6-2 or TRBV6-3 and TRBJ1-1; TRBD1 agrees at 7 bases. Germline CDR1 and CDR2: MNHEY and SVGEGT. The V gene end was trimmed by 0 bases and the J gene end by 3 bases; junction bases not matched to a gene: 1. The CDR3 contains 14 residues. The CDR3 nucleotides are TGTGCCAGCAGTTACTCGGGACAGCACACTGAAGCTTTCTTT. It yields the protein CASSYSGQHTEAFF.

The DNA of the CDR3 is TGCGCCAGCAGCTTTGAGGGGGCCGGTGGCTACACCTTC. Encoded protein: CASSFEGAGGYTF. The rearrangement joins TRBV5-1 to TRBJ1-2; 7 nucleotides line up with TRBD1. Germline CDR1 and CDR2: SGHRS and YFSETQ. J was trimmed by 7 bases and V by 2 bases; bases with no gene match: 5. The CDR3 consists of 13 residues.

The rearrangement joins TRBV5-4 to TRBJ2-1, with TRBD2 identical over 7 bases. V trimming: 7 bases; J trimming: 4 bases; junction bases outside the gene matches: 17. The CDR3 covers 17 residues. Germline CDR1 SGHNT, CDR2 YYREEE (reference sequence). The DNA of the CDR3 is TGTGCCAGCGGGGACCGGGACTACCCGGGAGCATACAATGAGCAGTTCTTC. This translates into CASGDRDYPGAYNEQFF.

The chain links TRBV5-4 to TRBJ2-7, with 13 positions matching TRBD2. This CDR3 has 16 amino acids. Germline V CDR1 and CDR2: SGHNT, YYREEE (reference sequence). Trimming removed 5 bases from V and 4 bases from J; junction bases left unmatched: 9. The DNA for the CDR3 is TGTGCCAGCAGTCCCGCAGGACTAGCGGGGGTGTACGAGCAGTACTTC. It translates to CASSPAGLAGVYEQYF.

The V call is TRBV28, the J call TRBJ1-6, with no clear D. Trimming took 5 bases from V and 6 from J, leaving 11 bases between them. This CDR3 region has 14 residues. Germline V lookup: CDR1 MDHEN, CDR2 SYDVKM. CDR3 loop: CASSRGTANSPLHF. CDR3 DNA: TGTGCCAGCAGTCGGGGTACCGCTAATTCACCCCTCCACTTT. The full variable domain, rest sourced from reference TRBV28 and TRBJ1-6, is DVKVTQSSRYLVKRTGEKVFLECVQDMDHENMFWYRQDPGLGLRLIYFSYDVKMKEKGDIPEGYSVSREKKERFSLILESASTNQTSMYLCASSRGTANSPLHFGNGTRLTVT.

This rearrangement joins TRBV7-2 to TRBJ1-2, with 10 bases identical to TRBD1. Germline trimming cut 7 bases from V and 5 bases from J; bases unmatched to any gene: 16. Germline assignment: CDR1 SGHTA and CDR2 FQGNSA. The CDR3 loop spans 17 amino acids. The chain's CDR3 is CASTVRDRGRVGYGYTF. The CDR3 DNA follows: TGTGCCAGCACCGTCCGGGACAGGGGTCGTGTAGGGTATGGCTACACCTTC.

V is TRBV3-1 (or the pseudogene TRBV3-2) and J is TRBJ2-1; TRBD2 agrees at 7 bases. V lost 3 bases, J lost 10 bases, and 6 bases stayed unmatched. Germline loops: CDR1 LGHDT, CDR2 YNNKEL (reference sequence). The CDR3 is made up of 13 amino acids. The CDR3 DNA reads TGTGCCAGCAGCCACACAAGCGGGACCGAGCAGTTCTTC. It translates to CASSHTSGTEQFF.

On this clone itself: A junction end diverges from the germline sequence, so it may reflect a read error. The CDR3 region is CASSIRRGDRSF. CDR3 nucleotides: TGTGCCAGCAGTATTCGACGGGGGGACAGGAGCTTT. The V call is TRBV28, the J call TRBJ1-6; 8 bases agree with TRBD1. The CDR3 runs 12 residues. Germline-derived CDR1 and CDR2 are MDHEN and SYDVKM.

This rearrangement joins TRBV6-4 to TRBJ2-3; TRBD2 matches at 7 bases. The length of the CDR3 is 15 residues. J was trimmed by 5 bases and V by 3 bases; bases with no gene match: 8. CDR1 is MRHNA, CDR2 SNTAGT, per germline. The CDR3 loop is CASSEKAGEGDTQYF. CDR3 sequence (DNA): TGTGCCAGCAGTGAAAAGGCGGGGGAGGGAGATACGCAGTATTTT.

In this sample, this clone turned up once. This rearrangement joins TRBV7-9 to TRBJ1-6, with TRBD1 matching over 8 bases. V shed 7 bases, J shed 2 bases, and the junction held 1 base outside the gene matches. Germline CDR1 and CDR2: SEHNR and FQNEAQ (reference sequence). The CDR3 spans 14 residues. The CDR3 sequence is CASMTGAYNSPLHF. In DNA, the CDR3 is TGTGCCAGCATGACAGGGGCCTATAATTCACCCCTCCACTTT.

In this sample, this clone turned up once. The CDR3 nucleotides are TGCAGTGCTAGTAGCCGTATAGCGGGAGAAGGGTACAATGAGCAGTTCTTC. Encoded protein: CSASSRIAGEGYNEQFF. The rearrangement uses TRBV20-1 and TRBJ2-1; 9 nucleotides agree with TRBD2. CDR1 and CDR2 from the germline V gene are DFQATT and SNEGSKA (reference sequence). The CDR3 spans 17 residues. V was clipped by 3 bases and J by 4 bases; unmatched bases: 13.

In its sample, this clone was seen once. This chain uses TRBV7-2 with TRBJ1-2, with 9 nucleotides matching TRBD1. V shed 4 bases and J 8 bases; nucleotides not matched to a gene: 8. The CDR3 length is 14 residues. Germline CDR1 is SGHTA and CDR2 is FQGNSA. The DNA for the CDR3 is TGTGCCAGCAGCTCGCGAACAGGGGGCGAAGGCTACACCTTC. Amino acids: CASSSRTGGEGYTF.

CDR3 loop: CASSEGQFNYGYTF. The CDR3 DNA reads as TGTGCCAGCAGTGAAGGCCAGTTTAACTATGGCTACACCTTC. The chain combines TRBV25-1 with TRBJ1-2; D not resolved. Germline V gene lookup returns CDR1 MGHDK and CDR2 SYGVNS. This CDR3 contains 14 residues. Trimming stripped 2 bases from V and 1 base from J, with 8 bases between.

About this clone itself: A read error may account for a junction end that differs from germline. The rearrangement links TRBV28 to TRBJ2-7, with 7 nucleotides matching TRBD1. Germline V gene sequence: CDR1 MDHEN, CDR2 SYDVKM. The CDR3 consists of 14 residues. CDR3 in DNA: TGTGCCAGCAGGCCACATAGTCAGGGGACAGCCCTATCATTC. Translation gives CASRPHSQGTALSF.

CDR3 nucleotides: TGTGCCAGCAGCGATAGTGGGACTCTCGGAAACACCATATATTTT. As protein: CASSDSGTLGNTIYF. The chain is built from TRBV9 and TRBJ1-3, with a tentative D call TRBD1 (5 bases). The V end lost 3 bases, the J end lost 4 bases, and 14 bases lay between the germline ends. Looked up from germline, CDR1 is SGDLS and CDR2 is YYNGEE. The CDR3 has 15 residues.

CDR3 DNA sequence: TGTGCCAGCAGTCGAAGGGGGAACACTGAAGCTTTCTTT. The encoded protein is CASSRRGNTEAFF. The chain carries TRBV12-3 or TRBV12-4 and TRBJ1-1; TRBD1 is a possible D gene (5 bases). Trimming removed 5 bases from V and 1 base from J, with 8 bases in between. This CDR3 is 13 amino acids long.

This clone was observed once. V is TRBV24-1 and J is TRBJ2-3, with a tentative D call TRBD2 (6 bases). Germline assignment: CDR1 KGHDR and CDR2 SFDVKD. Trimming left V 7 bases short and J 6 bases short, with 16 bases between. This CDR3 contains 14 residues. The CDR3 DNA is TGTGCCACCAGGCGGTCGGGGGAGGCGGATACGCAGTATTTT. This encodes CATRRSGEADTQYF.

The chain carries TRBV5-1 and TRBJ2-7, with TRBD1 as a possible D gene (6 bases). This CDR3 region has 16 residues. V lost 7 bases, J lost 3 bases, and 23 bases lay in between. Germline CDR1 and CDR2: SGHRS and YFSETQ. The CDR3 loop is CASSFGLVQGLYEQYF. CDR3 nucleotides: TGCGCCAGCTCCTTTGGGTTGGTACAGGGCCTCTACGAGCAGTACTTC.

This sequence joins TRBV3-1 (or the pseudogene TRBV3-2) and TRBJ1-2, with 7 bases matching TRBD1. CDR3 size: 13 residues. Germline CDR1 reads LGHDT; CDR2 reads YNNKEL (reference sequence). V gave up 3 bases and J gave up 6 bases; unmatched junction bases: 4. CDR3 nucleotides: TGTGCCAGCAGCCATACAGGGGTGGATGGCTACACCTTC. Encoded protein: CASSHTGVDGYTF.

In its sample, this clone was seen once. This chain connects TRBV3-1 (or the pseudogene TRBV3-2) to TRBJ1-6; 8 bases map to TRBD1. CDR3 length equals 16 residues. J lost 8 bases, V lost 1 base, and 7 bases had no gene match. The germline CDR1 and CDR2 sequences are LGHDT and YNNKEL (reference sequence). CDR3 nucleotide sequence: TGTGCCAGCAGCCAAGGACAGGGGAACCGACATTCACCCCTCCACTTT. Its protein is CASSQGQGNRHSPLHF.

The genes are TRBV9 and TRBJ2-3, with 10 bases lining up with TRBD2. Germline trimming cut 0 bases from V and 0 bases from J; bases unmatched to any gene: 4. This CDR3 has 17 amino acids. The germline CDR1 and CDR2 sequences are SGDLS and YYNGEE. This CDR3 reads CASSVASGGHSTDTQYF. The CDR3 DNA is TGTGCCAGCAGCGTAGCTAGCGGGGGCCATAGCACAGATACGCAGTATTTT.

The chain carries TRBV11-2 and TRBJ2-1; possibly TRBD2 for D (6 bases). V lost 5 bases and J 4 bases, leaving 12 bases between the germline ends. Germline V lookup: CDR1 SGHAT, CDR2 FQNNGV. The CDR3 contains 14 residues. The DNA for the CDR3 is TGTGCCAGCAGCCCCCGACTAGTTTACAATGAGCAGTTCTTC. Translating gives CASSPRLVYNEQFF.

This chain joins TRBV15 and TRBJ1-1; perhaps TRBD1 as D (6 bases). Germline CDR1 is LNHNV and CDR2 is YYDKDF (reference sequence). There are 15 residues in the CDR3. The germline V and J ends were trimmed by 2 bases and 5 bases, with 15 bases remaining between them. CDR3 bases: TGTGCCACCAGCAGATCAACAGGGCGGGGGACTGAAGCTTTCTTT. This sequence encodes CATSRSTGRGTEAFF.

This clone was detected a few times. The gene calls are TRBV29-1 and TRBJ2-2; D possibly corresponds to TRBD2 (7 bases). This CDR3 is built from 16 residues. Looked up from germline, CDR1 is SQVTM and CDR2 is ANQGSEA. Between the trimmed V and J ends, which lost 2 bases and 4 bases, there was a span of 17 bases. CDR3 sequence (DNA): TGCAGCGTTGAAAGGGGGGGAGAGGGGCCCACCGGGGAGCTGTTTTTT. Its translation is CSVERGGEGPTGELFF.

The chain is built from TRBV4-1 and TRBJ2-7; no reliable D call. Trimming stripped 1 base from V and 0 bases from J, with 7 bases between. The CDR3 sequence is 14 residues long. CDR1 and CDR2 (germline): MGHRA, YSYEKL. For the CDR3, the DNA is TGCGCCAGCAGCCAAGGACACCTCTCCTACGAGCAGTACTTC. As protein: CASSQGHLSYEQYF.